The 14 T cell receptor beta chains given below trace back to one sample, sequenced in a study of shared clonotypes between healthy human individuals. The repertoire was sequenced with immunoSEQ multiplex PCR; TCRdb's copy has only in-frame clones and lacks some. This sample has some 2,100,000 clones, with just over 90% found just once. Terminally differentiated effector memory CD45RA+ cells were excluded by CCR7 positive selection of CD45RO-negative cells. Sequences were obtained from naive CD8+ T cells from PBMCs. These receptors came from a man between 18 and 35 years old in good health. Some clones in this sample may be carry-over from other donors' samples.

The CDR3 nucleotides are TGTGCCAGTAGTATAATGGACTTTGGGGGACAGATTGAAGCTTTCTTT. Its translation is CASSIMDFGGQIEAFF. The rearrangement uses TRBV19 and TRBJ1-1; 7 positions match TRBD1. CDR3 length: 16 residues. V shed 2 bases, J shed 7 bases, and the junction held 13 bases outside the gene matches. Germline-derived CDR1 and CDR2 are LNHDA and SQIVND (reference sequence). The full variable domain, completed using reference TRBV19 and TRBJ1-1, is DGGITQSPKYLFRKEGQNVTLSCEQNLNHDAMYWYRQDPGQGLRLIYYSQIVNDFQKGDIAEGYSVSREKKESFPLTVTSAQKNPTAFYLCASSIMDFGGQIEAFFGQGTRLTVV.

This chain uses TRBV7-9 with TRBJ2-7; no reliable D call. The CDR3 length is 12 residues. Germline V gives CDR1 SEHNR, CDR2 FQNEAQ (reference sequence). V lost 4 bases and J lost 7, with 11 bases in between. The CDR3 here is CASSSLAWEQYF. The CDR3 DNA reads TGTGCCAGCAGCTCCCTTGCATGGGAGCAGTACTTC.

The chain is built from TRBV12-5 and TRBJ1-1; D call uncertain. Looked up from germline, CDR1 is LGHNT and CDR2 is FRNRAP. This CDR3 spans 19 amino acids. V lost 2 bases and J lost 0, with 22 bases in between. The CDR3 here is CASGLLLNWADLMNTEAFF. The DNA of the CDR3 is TGTGCTAGTGGTTTGCTCCTTAATTGGGCAGACTTAATGAACACTGAAGCTTTCTTT.

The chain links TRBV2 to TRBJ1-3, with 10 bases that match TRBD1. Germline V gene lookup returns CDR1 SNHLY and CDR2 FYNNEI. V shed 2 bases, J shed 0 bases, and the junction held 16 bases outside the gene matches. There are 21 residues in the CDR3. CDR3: CASSETHRDRGRPSSGNTIYF. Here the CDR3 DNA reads TGTGCCAGCAGTGAAACACACCGGGACAGGGGACGCCCGAGCTCTGGAAACACCATATATTTT.

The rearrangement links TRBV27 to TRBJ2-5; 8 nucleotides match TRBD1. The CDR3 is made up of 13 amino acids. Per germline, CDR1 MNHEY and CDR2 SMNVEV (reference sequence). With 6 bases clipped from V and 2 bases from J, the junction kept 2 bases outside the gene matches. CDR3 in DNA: TGTGCCAGCAGCTACAGGGGGCAAGAGACCCAGTACTTC. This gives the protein CASSYRGQETQYF.

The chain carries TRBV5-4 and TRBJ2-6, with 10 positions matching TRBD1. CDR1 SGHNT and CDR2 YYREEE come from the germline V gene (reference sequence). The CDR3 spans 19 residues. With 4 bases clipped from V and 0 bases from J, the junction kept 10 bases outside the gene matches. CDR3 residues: CASSRPGTGARSGANVLTF. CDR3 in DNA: TGTGCCAGCAGCCGCCCCGGGACAGGGGCGCGCTCTGGGGCCAACGTCCTGACTTTC.

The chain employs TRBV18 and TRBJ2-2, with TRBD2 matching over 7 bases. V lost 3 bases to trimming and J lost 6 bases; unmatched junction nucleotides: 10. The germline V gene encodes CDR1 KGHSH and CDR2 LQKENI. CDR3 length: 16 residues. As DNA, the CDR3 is TGTGCCAGCTCACCGTTTACGGGAGGAAGGGCCGGGGAGCTGTTTTTT. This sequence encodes CASSPFTGGRAGELFF.

The CDR3 reads CASSLARGGVVDYEQYF. DNA for the CDR3: TGTGCCAGCAGCTTGGCGCGTGGGGGGGTTGTGGACTACGAGCAGTACTTC. V usage is TRBV5-8 and J usage is TRBJ2-7; 7 nucleotides line up with TRBD2. With 0 bases clipped from V and 3 bases from J, the junction kept 12 bases outside the gene matches. This CDR3 is built from 17 residues. From germline, CDR1 is SGHTS and CDR2 YDEGEE.

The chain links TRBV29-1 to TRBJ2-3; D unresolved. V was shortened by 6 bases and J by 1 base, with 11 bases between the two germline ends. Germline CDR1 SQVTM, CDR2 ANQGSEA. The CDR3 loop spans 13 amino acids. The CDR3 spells CSVPGGGTDTQYF. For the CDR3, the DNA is TGCAGCGTGCCGGGTGGGGGCACAGATACGCAGTATTTT.

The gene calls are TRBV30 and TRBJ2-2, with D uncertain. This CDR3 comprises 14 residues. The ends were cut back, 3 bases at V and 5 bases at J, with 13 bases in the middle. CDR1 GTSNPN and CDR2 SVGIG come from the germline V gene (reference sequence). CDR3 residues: CAWREPVGTGELFF. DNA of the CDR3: TGTGCCTGGAGGGAACCAGTAGGTACCGGGGAGCTGTTTTTT.

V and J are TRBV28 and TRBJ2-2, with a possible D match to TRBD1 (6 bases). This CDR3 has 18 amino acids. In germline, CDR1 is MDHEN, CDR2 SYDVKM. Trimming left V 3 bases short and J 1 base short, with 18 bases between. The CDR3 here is CASSLRTAPTENTGELFF. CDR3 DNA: TGTGCCAGCAGTTTGCGGACAGCACCGACTGAGAACACCGGGGAGCTGTTTTTT. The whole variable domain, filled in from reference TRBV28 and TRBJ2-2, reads DVKVTQSSRYLVKRTGEKVFLECVQDMDHENMFWYRQDPGLGLRLIYFSYDVKMKEKGDIPEGYSVSREKKERFSLILESASTNQTSMYLCASSLRTAPTENTGELFFGEGSRLTVL.

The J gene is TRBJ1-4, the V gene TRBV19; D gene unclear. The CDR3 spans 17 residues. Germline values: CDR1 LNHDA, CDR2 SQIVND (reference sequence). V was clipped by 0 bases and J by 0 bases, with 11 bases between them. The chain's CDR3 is CASSIEGLFATNEKLFF. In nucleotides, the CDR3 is TGTGCCAGTAGTATAGAAGGGCTGTTTGCAACTAATGAAAAACTGTTTTTT.

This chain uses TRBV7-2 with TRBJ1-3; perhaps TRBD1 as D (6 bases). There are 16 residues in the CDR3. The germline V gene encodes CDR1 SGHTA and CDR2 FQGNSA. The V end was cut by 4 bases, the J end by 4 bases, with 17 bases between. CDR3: CASSYLLGATGNTIYF. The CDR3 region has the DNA TGTGCCAGCAGCTACCTTTTGGGGGCAACGGGAAACACCATATATTTT.

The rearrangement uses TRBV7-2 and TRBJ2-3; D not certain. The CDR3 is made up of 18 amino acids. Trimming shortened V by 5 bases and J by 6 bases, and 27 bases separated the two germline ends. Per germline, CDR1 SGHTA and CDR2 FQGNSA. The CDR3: CASSHRVASYPNVDTQYF. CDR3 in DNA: TGTGCCAGCAGCCACCGGGTCGCAAGCTACCCCAATGTCGATACGCAGTATTTT.